The 26 T cell receptor beta chains below come from one sample, sequenced in a study of blood T cell repertoires in COVID-19. TCRdb's table, derived via immunoSEQ multiplex PCR, lists solely in-frame clones and lacks some. The sample has about 190,000 clones; about four fifths are singletons. The sample was peripheral blood. All receptors come from a woman between 70 and 85 years old with active or convalescent COVID-19.

The V and J genes are TRBV19 and TRBJ1-3; the D is unclear. The CDR3 runs to 15 residues. Germline CDR1 and CDR2: LNHDA and SQIVND (reference sequence). With 6 bases removed from V and 0 bases from J, the gap between germline ends came to 12 bases. CDR3 amino acids: CASSPGGVSGNTIYF. The CDR3 nucleotides read TGTGCCAGTAGCCCCGGCGGGGTCTCTGGAAACACCATATATTTT. Supplemented by reference TRBV19 and TRBJ1-3, the full variable domain reads DGGITQSPKYLFRKEGQNVTLSCEQNLNHDAMYWYRQDPGQGLRLIYYSQIVNDFQKGDIAEGYSVSREKKESFPLTVTSAQKNPTAFYLCASSPGGVSGNTIYFGEGSWLTVV.

The V gene is TRBV12-5, the J gene TRBJ2-1, with TRBD1 matching over 9 bases. V gave up 5 bases and J gave up 8 bases; unmatched junction bases: 10. Looked up from germline, CDR1 is LGHNT and CDR2 is FRNRAP. CDR3 length equals 15 residues. The CDR3: CASGPAGTGLDEQFF. Written as DNA, the CDR3 is TGTGCTAGTGGTCCAGCCGGGACAGGGTTGGATGAGCAGTTCTTC.

This clone came up once. The CDR3 is CASSPLAGRRPSTDTQYF. DNA for the CDR3: TGTGCCAGCAGCCCGCTAGCCGGTAGGCGCCCTAGCACAGATACGCAGTATTTT. This rearrangement joins TRBV14 to TRBJ2-3; tentatively, D is TRBD2 (5 bases). V lost 4 bases and J 0 bases, leaving 20 bases between the germline ends. The germline CDR1 and CDR2 sequences are SGHDN and FVKESK. The CDR3 is made up of 18 amino acids.

The chain carries TRBV19 and TRBJ2-1; 9 bases map to TRBD1. Germline CDR1 and CDR2: LNHDA and SQIVND (reference sequence). J lost 7 bases, V lost 3 bases, and 7 bases had no gene match. The length of the CDR3 is 15 residues. In DNA form, the CDR3 reads TGTGCCAGTAGTATCCCGGGACAGGGATTAAATGAGCAGTTCTTC. This encodes CASSIPGQGLNEQFF. Using reference TRBV19 and TRBJ2-1 for the parts outside the CDR3, the full variable domain is DGGITQSPKYLFRKEGQNVTLSCEQNLNHDAMYWYRQDPGQGLRLIYYSQIVNDFQKGDIAEGYSVSREKKESFPLTVTSAQKNPTAFYLCASSIPGQGLNEQFFGPGTRLTVL.

The chain is built from TRBV6-5 and TRBJ2-2, with 7 bases aligning to TRBD1. Losses at the gene ends were 5 bases for V and 5 bases for J; bases not matched to a gene: 8. This CDR3 has 15 amino acids. Germline lookup yields CDR1 MNHEY and CDR2 SVGAGI. CDR3 in amino acids: CASSRQGGGTGELFF. In DNA, the CDR3 is TGTGCCAGCAGTCGACAGGGTGGTGGGACCGGGGAGCTGTTTTTT.

This clone has more than one count but fewer than ten. The J gene is TRBJ2-7, the V gene TRBV5-6; perhaps TRBD1 as D (6 bases). The CDR3 is 14 residues long. Germline CDR1 and CDR2: SGHDT and YYEEEE. The V end lost 2 bases, the J end lost 2 bases, and 11 bases lay between the germline ends. CDR3 amino acids: CASSLEGGAYEQYF. The CDR3 DNA is TGTGCCAGCAGCTTAGAAGGGGGTGCCTACGAGCAGTACTTC. The whole variable domain, remainder taken from reference TRBV5-6 and TRBJ2-7, is DAGVTQSPTHLIKTRGQQVTLRCSPKSGHDTVSWYQQALGQGPQFIFQYYEEEERQRGNFPDRFSGHQFPNYSSELNVNALLLGDSALYLCASSLEGGAYEQYFGPGTRLTVT.

The J gene is TRBJ1-1, the V gene TRBV29-1, with TRBD1 identical over 8 bases. Germline values: CDR1 SQVTM, CDR2 ANQGSEA. The CDR3 is 13 residues long. With 8 bases clipped from V and 1 base from J, the junction kept 6 bases outside the gene matches. As DNA, the CDR3 is TGCAGCACCAGGGGGCCGAGGAACACTGAAGCTTTCTTT. Translating gives CSTRGPRNTEAFF.

The chain recombines TRBV7-9 with TRBJ2-3, with a weak D call TRBD1 (5 bases). The germline CDR1 and CDR2 sequences are SEHNR and FQNEAQ (reference sequence). This CDR3 is 15 amino acids long. Trimming stripped 1 base from V and 0 bases from J, with 8 bases between. CDR3: CASSLGQFSTDTQYF. The CDR3 nucleotides read TGTGCCAGCAGCTTAGGACAGTTTAGCACAGATACGCAGTATTTT.

CDR3 in DNA: TGTGCCAGCAGCTTAGGGCAGGGGTGGGCCGAGCAGTACTTC. The encoded protein is CASSLGQGWAEQYF. The chain links TRBV7-9 to TRBJ2-7; maybe TRBD1 (6 bases). V lost 1 base and J 6 bases, leaving 13 bases between the germline ends. The germline V gene encodes CDR1 SEHNR and CDR2 FQNEAQ (reference sequence). CDR3 size: 14 residues.

V and J are TRBV9 and TRBJ1-6; D gene uncertain. The germline V gene has CDR1 SGDLS and CDR2 YYNGEE. CDR3 length: 14 amino acids. Trimming pared 3 bases from V and 5 bases from J, leaving 9 bases between. The CDR3 DNA reads TGTGCCAGCAGCGCGACGGGAGATAATTCACCCCTCCACTTT. This encodes CASSATGDNSPLHF.

The V and J genes are TRBV28 and TRBJ2-3; 7 bases map to TRBD1. This CDR3 is 16 amino acids long. Germline V lookup: CDR1 MDHEN, CDR2 SYDVKM. V lost 5 bases, J lost 9 bases, and 17 bases stayed unmatched. The CDR3 coding sequence is TGTGCCAGCAGTCCACGTCTTTCGGGGAACAGGGGAACGCAGTATTTT. Its protein is CASSPRLSGNRGTQYF.

V and J are TRBV13 and TRBJ1-2; perhaps TRBD1 as D (5 bases). There are 17 residues in the CDR3. The germline gives CDR1 PRHDT, CDR2 FYEKMQ (reference sequence). Trimming left V 3 bases short and J 0 bases short, with 17 bases between. CDR3 protein: CASSFVDKQLANYGYTF. As DNA, the CDR3 is TGTGCCAGCAGCTTCGTGGACAAACAGTTAGCTAACTATGGCTACACCTTC.

V and J are TRBV25-1 and TRBJ1-4, with D hard to call. There are 15 residues in the CDR3. The germline gives CDR1 MGHDK, CDR2 SYGVNS. V was clipped by 2 bases and J by 7 bases, with 14 bases between them. The CDR3 DNA reads TGTGCCAGCAGTGAACCGCGGGGTGAATCTGAAAAACTGTTTTTT. Encoded protein: CASSEPRGESEKLFF.

V and J are TRBV27 and TRBJ1-2, with D uncertain. Trimming shortened V by 4 bases and J by 2 bases, and 11 bases separated the two germline ends. This CDR3 comprises 14 residues. Germline V gene data show CDR1 as MNHEY and CDR2 as SMNVEV (reference sequence). CDR3 sequence reads: CASSWTDGNYGYTF. The CDR3 nucleotides read TGTGCCAGCAGTTGGACTGATGGCAACTATGGCTACACCTTC.

This sequence joins TRBV3-1 (or the pseudogene TRBV3-2) and TRBJ2-1, with 7 bases identical to TRBD2. The CDR3 extends over 14 amino acids. Germline V gene data show CDR1 as LGHDT and CDR2 as YNNKEL (reference sequence). V lost 4 bases, J lost 1 base, and 1 base stayed unmatched. CDR3 coding DNA: TGTGCCAGCAGCCCGGGACTATCCTACAATGAGCAGTTCTTC. This translates into CASSPGLSYNEQFF.

J is TRBJ2-2 and V is TRBV5-1; 10 bases align to TRBD2. Germline CDR1 SGHRS, CDR2 YFSETQ. The CDR3 spans 15 residues. The V and J ends lost 4 bases and 6 bases, in that order; junction bases with no gene match: 6. The CDR3 here is CASSAGLADSGELFF. The CDR3 coding sequence is TGCGCCAGCAGCGCCGGACTAGCGGACTCCGGGGAGCTGTTTTTT.

The chain carries TRBV6-6 and TRBJ2-5; 14 bases are shared with TRBD2. The CDR3 consists of 18 residues. Germline V lookup: CDR1 MNHNY, CDR2 SVGAGI (reference sequence). With V trimmed by 5 bases and J by 4 bases, 12 bases remained unmatched. The CDR3: CASSQGLAGALRAETQYF. In DNA form, the CDR3 reads TGTGCCAGCAGTCAGGGACTAGCGGGAGCCCTCAGGGCAGAGACCCAGTACTTC.

This clone was counted once. The chain recombines TRBV7-9 with TRBJ2-4; D perhaps matches TRBD1 (5 bases). Trimming removed 5 bases at V and 3 bases at J, with 14 bases between. The germline gives CDR1 SEHNR, CDR2 FQNEAQ (reference sequence). This CDR3 spans 15 amino acids. The CDR3 region is CASSLGLGGKNIQYF. The CDR3 bases are TGTGCCAGCAGCCTGGGGCTTGGTGGCAAAAACATTCAGTACTTC.

The chain uses TRBV4-1 and TRBJ2-7, with 7 nucleotides matching TRBD2. The CDR3 length is 15 residues. The trim removed 0 bases at V and 6 bases at J, leaving 8 bases unmatched. Germline V gives CDR1 MGHRA, CDR2 YSYEKL. The CDR3: CASSQDQGLDIEQYF. The CDR3 DNA sequence: TGCGCCAGCAGCCAAGATCAAGGACTAGATATCGAGCAGTACTTC.

The rearrangement links TRBV28 to TRBJ1-2, with D possibly being TRBD1 (6 bases). The CDR3 consists of 14 residues. The V end lost 6 bases, the J end lost 0 bases, and 11 bases lay between the germline ends. Germline V gene sequence: CDR1 MDHEN, CDR2 SYDVKM. The CDR3 nucleotides are TGTGCCAGCAGAACACAGGGTTCTAACTATGGCTACACCTTC. Translated: CASRTQGSNYGYTF.

A note on this clone: One end of the junction is discordant with germline, which a read error may explain. The gene calls are TRBV6-5 and TRBJ2-5, with D hard to call. The CDR3 sequence is 14 residues long. CDR1 and CDR2 from the germline V gene are MNHEY and SVGAGI. The DNA of the CDR3 is TGTGCCAGCAGTTACTCGTACAGCCAAGAGAACCAGTACTTC. Encoded protein: CASSYSYSQENQYF.

This chain connects TRBV28 to TRBJ2-3; perhaps TRBD1 as D (5 bases). CDR1 MDHEN and CDR2 SYDVKM come from the germline V gene. This CDR3 contains 15 residues. V lost 3 bases and J 0 bases, leaving 10 bases between the germline ends. The CDR3 region has the DNA TGTGCCAGCAGTTTCTACCCAGGGAGCACAGATACGCAGTATTTT. Its translation is CASSFYPGSTDTQYF.

The rearrangement links TRBV18 to TRBJ2-2, with 7 bases matching TRBD1. Germline assignment: CDR1 KGHSH and CDR2 LQKENI. The length of the CDR3 is 15 residues. V shed 3 bases and J 6 bases; nucleotides not matched to a gene: 7. The CDR3 region is CASSPQTGWPGELFF. CDR3 DNA: TGTGCCAGCTCACCCCAGACAGGGTGGCCCGGGGAGCTGTTTTTT.

The V gene is TRBV7-6, the J gene TRBJ2-2; 8 nucleotides match TRBD2. The J segment lost 3 bases and the V segment lost 1 base, leaving 1 base of the junction unmatched. Germline loops: CDR1 SGHVS, CDR2 FNYEAQ. This CDR3 comprises 15 residues. The CDR3 nucleotides read TGTGCCAGCAGCTTAGGGGGACTAGACACCGGGGAGCTGTTTTTT. This encodes CASSLGGLDTGELFF. Supplemented by reference TRBV7-6 and TRBJ2-2, the full variable domain reads GAGVSQSPRYKVTKRGQDVALRCDPISGHVSLYWYRQALGQGPEFLTYFNYEAQQDKSGLPNDRFSAERPEGSISTLTIQRTEQRDSAMYRCASSLGGLDTGELFFGEGSRLTVL.

The chain employs TRBV29-1 and TRBJ2-3; 10 bases align to TRBD2. Trimming at V came to 2 bases and at J to 2 bases, leaving 4 bases not matched to a gene. CDR1 is SQVTM, CDR2 ANQGSEA, per germline. The CDR3 consists of 15 residues. CDR3 coding DNA: TGCAGCGTTGAAATACTAGCGGGACACACAGATACGCAGTATTTT. Its protein is CSVEILAGHTDTQYF.

This clone was seen a few times. The chain links TRBV6-1 to TRBJ1-2; 7 positions match TRBD1. CDR3 length equals 17 residues. V lost 2 bases, J lost 0 bases, and 9 bases stayed unmatched. Per the germline V gene, CDR1 is MNHNS and CDR2 is SASEGT. CDR3 sequence reads: CASSESRPGQTNYGYTF. CDR3 in DNA: TGTGCCAGCAGTGAAAGTCGCCCGGGACAGACTAACTATGGCTACACCTTC.